This T cell receptor (beta chain) is drawn from a study of T cell responses to AZD1222 COVID-19 vaccine. Findings and limits, study-wide: Baseline seropositives among AZD1222 recipients totaled only six or seven. Spike-wide coverage was observed for vaccine-associated CD4 TCRs, with dominant responses at 160-218 and 743-854. Females outnumbered males among donors, who were mostly white British; clonal diversity was possibly underestimated. Per reports, nearly half of all spike-specific TCRs target regions that are unmutated in variants.

Method: immunoSEQ multiplex PCR; TCRdb's copy keeps in-frame clones and lacks some. In the table there are 80,000 or so clones, over 75% of which are singletons. The CDR3 totals 13 residues. Trimming shortened V by 3 bases and J by 4 bases, and 7 bases separated the two germline ends. Per the germline V gene, CDR1 is WSHSY and CDR2 is SAAADI. Concerning this clone: The antigen remains undetermined.

The chain carries TRBV10-2 and TRBJ2-1; D remains unclear. The source was peripheral blood, collected 28 days after the second AZD1222 dose. The source of this sequence is an adult who received the AZD1222 COVID-19 vaccine. In nucleotides, the CDR3 is TGCGCCAGCAGTGAAGGCGGTTACAATGAGCAGTTCTTC. This encodes CASSEGGYNEQFF.